The 21 T cell receptor beta chains in this list originate from one sample, sequenced in a study of tissue T cells after allogeneic stem cell transplantation. TCRdb keeps only in-frame clones here, not all; method: immunoSEQ multiplex PCR. This table holds tens of thousands of clones, just under 75% found once. Sample: spleen. These receptors all come from a female BALB/c mouse in good health. Mouse strain MHC haplotype: H2-d.

Remarks on this clone: The listed genes are named as in mouse. Coverage ceases 1 residue before the CDR3 finishes, and the germline J gene fills in the end. This rearrangement joins TRBV13-2 to TRBJ2-1, with D possibly matching TRBD2 (5 bases). This CDR3 spans 13 amino acids. V gave up 5 bases and J gave up 3 bases, with 9 bases separating them. CDR1 is NNHNN and CDR2 is SYGAGS in the germline V gene (reference sequence). CDR3 DNA (partial): TGTGCCAGCGGGGACTCCCTCTATGCTGAGCAGTTC. Amino acids: CASGDSLYAEQF. The full CDR3 protein is CASGDSLYAEQFF.

As for this clone: The gene names given are mouse names. The sequenced fragment ends 1 residue before the CDR3 boundary, so the rest is inferred from the germline J gene. This chain joins TRBV13-1 and TRBJ2-4, with 11 bases matching TRBD2. The CDR3 has 15 amino acids. V lost 3 bases and J lost 3; bases outside the gene matches: 3. Germline CDR1 NSHNY, CDR2 SYGAGN. CDR3: CASSAGLGGQNTLYF. Incomplete CDR3 DNA: TGTGCCAGCAGTGCCGGACTGGGGGGCCAAAACACCTTGTAC.

This clone was seen more than once but under ten times. All gene names here are mouse names. Sequencing ends 1 residue short of the CDR3 end; the germline J gene provides the rest. The chain combines TRBV13-1 with TRBJ2-2; D remains unclear. V dropped 0 bases and J dropped 0 bases, with 9 bases sitting between them. The CDR3 loop spans 16 amino acids. From germline, CDR1 is NSHNY and CDR2 SYGAGN. The CDR3 DNA, read in part, is TGTGCCAGCAGTGATGCAGCACTTGCAAACACCGGGCAGCTCTAC. Its protein is CASSDAALANTGQLY. The complete CDR3 sequence is CASSDAALANTGQLYF.

About this clone: Genes and germline come from the mouse. The CDR3 end lies 1 residue beyond the end of the read and is filled in from the germline J gene. V and J are TRBV5 and TRBJ2-4; no clear D gene. Trimming left V 0 bases short and J 3 bases short, with 10 bases between. Germline values: CDR1 LGHNA, CDR2 YNLKQL (reference sequence). The CDR3 has 15 amino acids. The part of the CDR3 DNA that was read is TGTGCCAGCAGCCAAGATAGCGGGAAACAAAACACCTTGTAC. Translation gives CASSQDSGKQNTLY. The whole CDR3 protein is CASSQDSGKQNTLYF.

This clone was seen a handful of times. The gene names here belong to mouse. The CDR3 end is not reached by the read, which stops 1 residue before it; the germline J gene fills it in. V gene TRBV3 combines with J gene TRBJ2-7; TRBD1 matches 7 bases. The length of the CDR3 is 12 residues. The germline CDR1 and CDR2 sequences are SNHLY and FYNGKV (reference sequence). Losses at the gene ends were 5 bases for V and 7 bases for J; bases not matched to a gene: 5. The part of the CDR3 DNA that was read is TGTGCCAGCAGCATACAGGGGTTGGAACAGTAC. This gives the protein CASSIQGLEQY. The full-length CDR3 reads as CASSIQGLEQYF.

With respect to this clone: These gene names are mouse names. The read terminates 1 residue before the CDR3 end, so the remaining end is supplied by the germline J gene. This chain links TRBV1 with TRBJ1-4, with a weak D call TRBD1 (6 bases). Germline CDR1 reads NSQYPW; CDR2 reads LRSPGD (reference sequence). This CDR3 spans 16 amino acids. Deletions cut 0 bases from V and 4 bases from J, with 12 bases between. This CDR3 is CTCSADWGRFNERLFF. Partial CDR3 DNA: TGCACCTGCAGTGCAGATTGGGGGCGCTTCAACGAAAGATTATTT. The full variable domain, rest sourced from reference TRBV1 and TRBJ1-4, is VTLLEQNPRWRLVPRGQAVNLRCILKNSQYPWMSWYQQDLQKQLQWLFTLRSPGDKEVKSLPGADYLATRVTDTELRLQVANMSQGRTLYCTCSADWGRFNERLFFGHGTKLSVL.

Of note for this clone: Here the gene names and germline are mouse. With the read ending 1 residue before the CDR3 end, the germline J gene is used to fill in that end. V gene TRBV13-1 combines with J gene TRBJ2-7; 10 nucleotides match TRBD1. The length of the CDR3 is 13 residues. Germline CDR1 NSHNY, CDR2 SYGAGN. V shed 0 bases, J shed 7 bases, and the junction held 1 base outside the gene matches. The CDR3 is CASSDGTGGEQYF. The part of the CDR3 DNA that was read is TGTGCCAGCAGTGATGGGACAGGGGGGGAACAGTAC.

As to this clone: These gene names are mouse names. From the germline J gene comes the end of the CDR3, since the read stops 1 residue before it. V usage is TRBV12-1 and J usage is TRBJ1-6, with 11 nucleotides matching TRBD1. TRBJ1-6 is given ORF status, its function remaining uncertain. The CDR3 extends over 17 amino acids. Trimming at V came to 0 bases and at J to 3 bases, leaving 3 bases not matched to a gene. The V gene's germline CDR1 is SGHSN and CDR2 HYEKVE. The CDR3 loop reads CASSLVGTGGYNSPLYF. CDR3 DNA (partial): TGTGCCAGCTCTCTCGTCGGGACAGGGGGCTATAATTCGCCCCTCTAC.

To note about this clone: Mouse gene names and germline throughout. CDR3 DNA (partial): TGTGCCAGCAGTCTGTATAACGGGACAGATTCCAACGAAAGATTATTT. As protein: CASSLYNGTDSNERLF. The whole CDR3 region reads CASSLYNGTDSNERLFF. The chain recombines TRBV24 with TRBJ1-4; 7 bases map to TRBD1. The observed sequence ends 1 residue before the CDR3 terminus, with the missing tail filled in from the germline J gene. This CDR3 is 17 amino acids long. Per the germline V gene, CDR1 is KGHTA and CDR2 is FRNEEI. V gave up 0 bases and J gave up 1 base; unmatched junction bases: 5.

About this clone: The gene symbols are mouse symbols. CDR3 DNA (partial): TGTGCCAGCAGCCTGGGACTGGGGAGGGACTATGCTGAGCAGTTC. It codes for CASSLGLGRDYAEQF. The complete CDR3 sequence is CASSLGLGRDYAEQFF. The chain is built from TRBV2 and TRBJ2-1, with 10 bases that match TRBD2. The CDR3 end is not reached by the read, which stops 1 residue before it; the germline J gene fills it in. The germline V gene has CDR1 LGHNA and CDR2 YSYQKL. CDR3 length equals 16 residues. Trimming at V came to 4 bases and at J to 2 bases, leaving 5 bases not matched to a gene.

Concerning this clone: Genes and germline are mouse. From the germline J gene comes the end of the CDR3, since the read stops 1 residue before it. The V call is TRBV5, the J call TRBJ2-3; tentative D call: TRBD1 (6 bases). V was clipped by 6 bases and J by 0 bases, with 10 bases between them. This CDR3 comprises 14 residues. CDR1 and CDR2 from the germline V gene are LGHNA and YNLKQL (reference sequence). The CDR3 loop reads CASRQGSSAETLYF. CDR3 DNA (partial): TGTGCCAGCAGGCAGGGGTCTAGTGCAGAAACGCTGTAT.

About this clone itself: Gene names refer to mouse genes. The read terminates 1 residue ahead of where the CDR3 ends, so the germline J gene completes it. The rearrangement joins TRBV2 to TRBJ1-2; D remains ambiguous. CDR3 length equals 12 residues. Germline V gene lookup returns CDR1 LGHNA and CDR2 YSYQKL. Trimming left V 2 bases short and J 2 bases short, with 3 bases between. The sequenced CDR3 bases are TGTGCCAGCAGCCAACGGAACTCCGACTACACC. Translated: CASSQRNSDYT. The full CDR3 protein is CASSQRNSDYTF.

With regard to this clone: Genes and germline are mouse. The read stops 1 residue short of the end of the CDR3; the missing end is completed from the germline J gene. The chain combines TRBV19 with TRBJ1-6; TRBD1 agrees at 10 bases. TRBJ1-6 is marked as an open reading frame, function uncertain. The CDR3 consists of 16 residues. Germline V CDR1 and CDR2: FNHDT, SITEND (reference sequence). V lost 0 bases and J lost 3; bases outside the gene matches: 0. The CDR3 region is CASSIGTGGYNSPLYF. CDR3 bases read: TGTGCCAGCAGTATAGGGACAGGGGGCTATAATTCGCCCCTCTAC.

As to this clone: The gene names here belong to mouse. The read falls 1 residue short of the CDR3 end, and the missing part is taken from the germline J gene. The V gene is TRBV13-2, the J gene TRBJ1-3; no reliable D call. The germline CDR1 and CDR2 sequences are NNHNN and SYGAGS (reference sequence). This CDR3 is built from 16 residues. The V gene lost 1 base and the J gene lost 0 bases, with 11 bases spanning the gap. The CDR3: CASGDLPGISGNTLYF. The sequenced CDR3 bases are TGTGCCAGCGGTGATCTGCCGGGGATTTCTGGAAATACGCTCTAT.

Turning to this clone: Gene names refer to mouse genes. The read falls 1 residue short of the CDR3 end, and the missing part is taken from the germline J gene. This chain connects TRBV4 to TRBJ1-2; 9 bases are a match to TRBD1. The CDR3 extends over 14 amino acids. V lost 3 bases, J lost 3 bases, and 2 bases stayed unmatched. The germline CDR1 and CDR2 sequences are LGHDT and YNNKQL (reference sequence). CDR3 DNA (partial): TGTGCCAGCAGCTATGGGACAGGGTACTCCGACTACACC. Protein product: CASSYGTGYSDYT. In full, the CDR3 is CASSYGTGYSDYTF.

A note on this clone: Genes and germline are mouse. The CDR3 is cut off 1 residue early in the read; its end comes from the germline J gene. The V call is TRBV13-2, the J call TRBJ2-1, with 9 bases lining up with TRBD2. The CDR3 totals 14 residues. Germline CDR1 NNHNN, CDR2 SYGAGS (reference sequence). The J segment lost 6 bases and the V segment lost 3 bases, leaving 4 bases of the junction unmatched. The sequenced part of the CDR3 DNA is TGTGCCAGCGGTGCGACTGGGGGTGGTGCTGAGCAGTTC. This translates into CASGATGGGAEQF. The whole CDR3 protein is CASGATGGGAEQFF.

As for this clone: The gene names here belong to mouse. The observed sequence ends 1 residue before the CDR3 terminus, with the missing tail filled in from the germline J gene. This chain uses TRBV14 with TRBJ1-1; no definite D call. The germline V gene has CDR1 SGHDT and CDR2 FRDEAV. CDR3 length: 13 amino acids. Trimming removed 3 bases at V and 1 base at J, with 7 bases between. The CDR3 DNA, read in part, is TGTGCCAGCAGTTCCGGGCAAAACACAGAAGTCTTC. Encoded protein: CASSSGQNTEVF. The CDR3, in full, reads CASSSGQNTEVFF.

For this clone: Mouse gene names apply. The observed sequence ends 1 residue before the CDR3 terminus, with the missing tail filled in from the germline J gene. The rearrangement links TRBV13-2 to TRBJ2-7, with 7 bases matching TRBD2. Germline trimming cut 1 base from V and 6 bases from J; bases unmatched to any gene: 7. Germline CDR1 NNHNN, CDR2 SYGAGS (reference sequence). The CDR3 totals 14 residues. The DNA read from the CDR3 is TGTGCCAGCGGTGATCGGGCTGGGGGAAGTGAACAGTAC. Protein sequence: CASGDRAGGSEQY. The CDR3 in full is CASGDRAGGSEQYF.

As to this clone: Gene names are mouse gene names. The read terminates 1 residue before the CDR3 end, so the remaining end is supplied by the germline J gene. This sequence joins TRBV31 and TRBJ1-4, with 8 bases identical to TRBD1. Germline-derived CDR1 and CDR2 are GKSSPN and SITVG. The CDR3 consists of 14 residues. V dropped 3 bases and J dropped 4; count of bases not matched to a gene: 4. The CDR3 DNA, read in part, is TGTGCCTGGAGCCCAGGGGGCGGCAACGAAAGATTATTT. It encodes CAWSPGGGNERLF. The CDR3 in full is CAWSPGGGNERLFF.

The sample holds a few counts of this clone. Gene names and germline refer to mouse. The sequenced fragment ends 1 residue before the CDR3 boundary, so the rest is inferred from the germline J gene. The V call is TRBV13-2, the J call TRBJ2-1, with 9 positions matching TRBD1. J gave up 3 bases and V 3 bases, and 4 bases lay outside the gene matches. CDR1 NNHNN and CDR2 SYGAGS come from the germline V gene (reference sequence). The CDR3 is 15 amino acids. Partial CDR3 DNA: TGTGCCAGCGGTGGGACAGGGGAGGGCTATGCTGAGCAGTTC. This translates into CASGGTGEGYAEQF. The CDR3 as a whole reads CASGGTGEGYAEQFF.

Notes on this clone: Genes here carry mouse names. CDR3 protein: CASSDVGVDQNTLYF. The CDR3 bases that were read are TGTGCCAGCAGTGATGTCGGGGTTGATCAAAACACCTTGTAC. The gene calls are TRBV13-3 and TRBJ2-4; D gene ambiguous. With the read ending 1 residue before the CDR3 end, the germline J gene is used to fill in that end. CDR1 NNHDY and CDR2 SYVADS come from the germline V gene. This CDR3 spans 15 amino acids. V was clipped by 0 bases and J by 2 bases, with 10 bases between them.